This TCR beta chain was observed in a study of OX40 agonist ivuxolimab in advanced cancers. TCRdb's table, derived via immunoSEQ multiplex PCR, lists solely in-frame clones and lacks some. The data contain roughly 20,000 clones, around 87% of them singletons. The CDR3 loop spans 13 amino acids. Trimming removed 4 bases at V and 2 bases at J, with 8 bases between. Germline V gene lookup returns CDR1 MNHNS and CDR2 SASEGT. Sequencing used CD4+ or CD8+ T cells sorted from blood, obtained in a trial of the OX40 agonist ivuxolimab. This sequence joins TRBV6-1 and TRBJ1-1; D ambiguous. This TCR was recovered from an adult with an advanced solid tumor such as melanoma, head and neck, liver or kidney cancer. The CDR3 sequence is CASSAVLNTEAFF. The CDR3 nucleotides read TGTGCCAGCAGTGCGGTACTAAACACTGAAGCTTTCTTT.